This TCR beta chain stems from a study of blood T cell repertoires in COVID-19. Overall study context: Sources were T cells, B-cell-depleted T cells, or PBMCs; the material itself was cDNA or gDNA.

Study processing details: By means of reference gene primer amplification, nucleated cell counts were estimated. Here immunoSEQ multiplex PCR was the method, and the copy in TCRdb shows in-frame clones only, minus some. The V and J calls and clone size are taken from that table; D and trimming were inferred from the DNA. This table holds 70,000 to 85,000 clones, approximately 90% found once. Sequencing was carried out using peripheral blood. The sequence was collected from a woman aged 60-75 years with active COVID-19.

CDR3 bases: TGTGCCAGCAGTTTATTACAGGGTAGAAGGACCGGGGAGCTGTTTTTT. The encoded protein is CASSLLQGRRTGELFF. This sequence joins TRBV28 and TRBJ2-2; TRBD1 is a possible D gene (6 bases). V lost 1 base and J 5 bases, leaving 14 bases between the germline ends. CDR3 length: 16 residues. Germline V CDR1 and CDR2: MDHEN, SYDVKM.